A single T cell receptor beta chain is shown here with its context. Its antigen is not yet known. Base qualities are not recorded, but no much larger clone differs from it by a single base. The sample originates from a study of CD8 T cells in Susac syndrome (dated by TCRdb to the late 2010s). Regarding the study in general: Of the Susac syndrome patients who were sequenced, six had clinically active disease and about 8 were in clinical remission. At blood withdrawal, Susac syndrome patients were therapy-naive, treated with corticosteroids (with IVIg additionally given to some), or treated with IVIg alone. Clonality of the CD8+ T cell repertoire was compared between eleven to twelve healthy donors, approximately 14 Susac syndrome patients and 15 multiple sclerosis patients. Whether CD8+ T cell activation and differentiation in Susac syndrome was antigen driven was tested using repertoire sequencing.

High-throughput TCR beta sequencing profiled peripheral blood CD8+ and CD4+ T cells from healthy donors, Susac syndrome patients and multiple sclerosis patients. Susac syndrome patients met recently defined diagnostic criteria for definite or probable disease. Bulk CD8+ and CD4+ T cells were purified by magnetic negative isolation, while CD8+ TEMRA cells were enriched using FACS. Blood was drawn into EDTA tubes, processed within 24 hours, and PBMCs were isolated by density gradient centrifugation. PBMCs intended for TCR sequencing were cryopreserved in liquid nitrogen and thawed later in a water bath at 37 degrees C. The sorted or isolated CD4+, CD8+ and CD8+ TEMRA cells reached a purity of at least 90%. RNA was extracted with the RNeasy kit and 0.5 to 1 ug was reverse transcribed using random hexamers. The immunoSEQ multiplex PCR assay, which covers 54 Vbeta and 13 Jbeta segments, was used to amplify TCR beta CDR3 regions. Bias from PCR amplification was corrected by using a synthetic template baseline for primer optimization and for computational correction. Processing in the source paper ran as follows. Only productive sequences were kept, with reads annotated to V, D and J genes according to IMGT and analyzed in immunoSEQ Analyzer. Clonality was computed as one minus Shannon entropy normalized by log2 of the number of productive unique sequences. For each patient and control, public and private clones were evaluated among the 100 most prevalent clones. Clones were defined as Susac-specific if absent from the healthy and MS cohorts, from around 1,100 published viral clones and from other ImmuneACCESS disease sequences. TCRdb trimmed the raw reads at Q25, called clones with MiXCR and kept productive beta chains. Identical CDR3 proteins give one entry, which carries the most common genes and DNA. The V and J calls here are based on TCRdb, not the publication. This sample lists 70,000 to 95,000 distinct CDR3 sequences; nearly 95% were detected once. The ten largest account for under 1% of the sample.

Paper-wide results and their limitations: The number of individuals in the TCR sequencing and HLA analysis was acknowledged as relatively small. In the total CD8+ and CD8+ TEMRA repertoires, around 17 and five Susac-specific public clones, respectively, were identified. CD8+ repertoires in Susac syndrome showed clonal expansion, which was highest in CD8+ TEMRA cells and was greater in clinically active patients than in remitting patients.

The clonotype comes from a human donor with Susac syndrome. Sequenced sample: CD8+ T cells from PBMCs.

The CDR3 has the sequence CASSFGDTVNEQFF. DNA sequence: TGTGCCAGCAGCTTCGGGGACACAGTCAATGAGCAGTTCTTC. Recombination joined TRBV7-9 with TRBJ2-1; possibly the D gene is TRBD1, per 6 matching bases. The CDR3 numbers 14 residues from cysteine through phenylalanine. The kept DNA is CDR3 alone, 42 bases in frame from the first base. As encoded in the germline V gene (reference sequence), CDR1 is SEHNR while CDR2 is FQNEAQ. V lost 3 bases and J lost 6 bases; the stretch between them is 12 bases long.